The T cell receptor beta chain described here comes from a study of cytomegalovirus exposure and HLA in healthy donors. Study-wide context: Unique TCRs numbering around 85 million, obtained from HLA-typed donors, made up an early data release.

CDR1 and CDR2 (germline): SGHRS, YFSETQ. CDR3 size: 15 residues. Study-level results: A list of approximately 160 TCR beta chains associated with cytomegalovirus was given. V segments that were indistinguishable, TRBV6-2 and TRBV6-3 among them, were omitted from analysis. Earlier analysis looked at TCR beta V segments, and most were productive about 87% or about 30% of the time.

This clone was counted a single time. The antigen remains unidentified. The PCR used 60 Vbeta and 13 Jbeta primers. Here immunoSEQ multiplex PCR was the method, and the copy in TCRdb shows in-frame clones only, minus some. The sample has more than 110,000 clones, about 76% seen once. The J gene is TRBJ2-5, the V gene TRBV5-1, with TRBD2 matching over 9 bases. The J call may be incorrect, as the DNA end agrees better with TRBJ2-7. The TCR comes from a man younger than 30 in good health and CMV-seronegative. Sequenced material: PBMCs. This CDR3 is CASSGSGGRNYEQYF. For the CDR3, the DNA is TGCGCCAGCAGCGGGAGCGGGGGGAGGAACTACGAGCAGTACTTC.